The sequence of this T cell receptor beta chain was determined in a study of T cells in Graves' hyperthyroidism and ophthalmopathy. Germline lookup yields CDR1 LGHDT and CDR2 YNNKEL (reference sequence). The CDR3 runs 12 residues. V was cut by 0 bases and J by 11 bases, with 10 bases left in between. The CDR3 regions of TCR beta were amplified from RNA transcripts. The HTBI primer set was used in a first-round RT-PCR of the TCR CDR3. TCRdb re-called the multiplex PCR reads through MiXCR, storing one row per CDR3 protein. The sample holds 300,000 to 450,000 distinct CDR3 sequences; about 18% are singletons and the top ten take around a third. Exclusion criteria comprised uncontrolled infection, other autoimmune disease, pregnancy or lactation. Orbital computed tomography, thyroid ultrasound, serum thyroxine and TRAb, and clinical symptoms together informed the diagnoses.

The specimen was blood. The chain has TRBV3-1 and TRBJ1-1, with a possible D match to TRBD1 (5 bases). This TCR was recovered from a woman in her twenties or thirties with Graves' hyperthyroidism that later progressed to Graves' ophthalmopathy. This CDR3 reads CASSQDAGGAFF. The CDR3 DNA follows: TGTGCCAGCAGCCAAGATGCGGGGGGGGCTTTCTTT.